The text below deals with one T cell receptor beta chain. This sample is part of a study of T cell responses to AZD1222 COVID-19 vaccine. This CDR3 has 17 residues. V gave up 0 bases and J gave up 6 bases, with 20 bases separating them. Germline V CDR1 and CDR2: LGHDT, YNNKEL (reference sequence). Sequencing used immunoSEQ multiplex PCR; TCRdb keeps in-frame clones, though not all of them. Of about 150,000 clones listed, less than 90% are singletons. The V gene is TRBV3-1 (or the pseudogene TRBV3-2), the J gene TRBJ1-2; D possibly corresponds to TRBD1 (5 bases). This specimen was peripheral blood, taken on day 0 of AZD1222 vaccination. The receptor was isolated from an adult in good health. CDR3 sequence reads: CASSQDFGRLGGDGYTF. As DNA, the CDR3 is TGTGCCAGCAGCCAAGATTTTGGCCGACTGGGAGGGGATGGCTACACCTTC.